One sample yielded the 24 T cell receptor beta chains listed below, sequenced in a study of blood T cell repertoires in COVID-19. Sequenced by immunoSEQ multiplex PCR; TCRdb stores in-frame clones only, minus some. This sample carries around 310,000 clones, around 90% of them seen once, and the ten largest clones take about 6.8%. Sequences were obtained from peripheral blood. These receptors were obtained from a woman younger than 45 with COVID-19, enrolled during active disease.

This rearrangement joins TRBV30 to TRBJ1-4, with 8 positions matching TRBD1. V dropped 5 bases and J dropped 7; count of bases not matched to a gene: 9. The CDR3 extends over 14 amino acids. CDR1 is GTSNPN, CDR2 SVGIG, per germline (reference sequence). The CDR3 DNA reads TGTGCCTGGGATGAGACAGGGGTCACTGAAAAACTGTTTTTT. This encodes CAWDETGVTEKLFF.

V is TRBV11-2 and J is TRBJ2-1; tentatively, D is TRBD2 (6 bases). Trimming pared 5 bases from V and 3 bases from J, leaving 17 bases between. Germline V CDR1 and CDR2: SGHAT, FQNNGV. The CDR3 is 16 residues long. The CDR3 sequence is CASSLVGGLVYNEQFF. Here the CDR3 DNA reads TGTGCCAGCAGCCTCGTCGGGGGACTGGTCTACAATGAGCAGTTCTTC.

This clone was observed once. The chain combines TRBV18 with TRBJ1-4; tentative D call: TRBD1 (5 bases). Germline V gene sequence: CDR1 KGHSH, CDR2 LQKENI. Between the trimmed V and J ends, which lost 6 bases and 0 bases, there was a span of 8 bases. The CDR3 covers 14 residues. In DNA, the CDR3 is TGTGCCAGCTCTAGACAGTCAACTAATGAAAAACTGTTTTTT. This gives the protein CASSRQSTNEKLFF.

The gene calls are TRBV10-3 and TRBJ2-1, with TRBD2 matching over 10 bases. This CDR3 is 15 amino acids long. The germline gives CDR1 ENHRY, CDR2 SYGVKD. J lost 5 bases, V lost 3 bases, and 4 bases had no gene match. The CDR3 nucleotides are TGTGCCATCAGTGAACGAGCGGGAGGGCACAATGAGCAGTTCTTC. Its translation is CAISERAGGHNEQFF.

The V and J genes are TRBV6-5 and TRBJ1-5; 7 bases fit TRBD1. V was clipped by 5 bases and J by 3 bases; unmatched bases: 7. CDR3 length: 15 residues. Germline CDR1 is MNHEY and CDR2 is SVGAGI. The CDR3 is CASSHTGADNQPQHF. As DNA, the CDR3 is TGTGCCAGCAGTCATACAGGGGCTGACAATCAGCCCCAGCATTTT.

In the case of this clone: This sample also contains other DNA sequences that code for the same CDR3. DNA of the CDR3: TGTGCCTGGAGTGTGGGGGGAGAAGCTTTCTTT. Translating gives CAWSVGGEAFF. J is TRBJ1-1 and V is TRBV30; D might be TRBD1 (5 bases). This CDR3 has 11 amino acids. V was pared by 0 bases and J by 8 bases, with 7 bases between. Per germline, CDR1 GTSNPN and CDR2 SVGIG (reference sequence).

The chain links TRBV10-3 to TRBJ1-2; 8 bases fit TRBD1. The germline V gene encodes CDR1 ENHRY and CDR2 SYGVKD. This CDR3 region has 15 residues. J was trimmed by 5 bases and V by 2 bases; bases with no gene match: 7. The CDR3 region is CAISEAPRGPYGYTF. CDR3 in DNA: TGTGCCATCAGTGAGGCCCCCAGGGGGCCTTATGGCTACACCTTC.

The chain is built from TRBV5-1 and TRBJ1-2; tentative D call: TRBD1 (5 bases). V was cut by 0 bases and J by 8 bases, with 14 bases left in between. CDR3 length equals 14 residues. From germline, CDR1 is SGHRS and CDR2 YFSETQ. CDR3 in amino acids: CASSLEGVTRGYTF. The DNA of the CDR3 is TGCGCCAGCAGCTTGGAAGGGGTAACCCGGGGCTACACCTTC.

The chain employs TRBV7-3 and TRBJ2-1; TRBD2 matches 9 bases. Germline lookup yields CDR1 SGHTA and CDR2 FQGTGA. The CDR3 extends over 18 amino acids. V was pared by 1 base and J by 1 base, with 8 bases of the junction left unmatched. The CDR3 reads CASSLREPGLASYNEQFF. The CDR3 DNA reads as TGTGCCAGCAGCTTAAGAGAACCGGGACTAGCATCCTACAATGAGCAGTTCTTC.

V gene TRBV30 combines with J gene TRBJ2-7; 7 bases agree with TRBD2. Germline lookup yields CDR1 GTSNPN and CDR2 SVGIG (reference sequence). V lost 3 bases, J lost 2 bases, and 1 base stayed unmatched. This CDR3 has 12 amino acids. The CDR3 spells CAWRSGTYEQYF. CDR3 DNA: TGTGCCTGGAGAAGCGGGACCTACGAGCAGTACTTC.

The chain has TRBV6-8 and TRBJ1-1; a possible D gene is TRBD1 (6 bases). Trimming pared 9 bases from V and 3 bases from J, leaving 14 bases between. Germline V gene lookup returns CDR1 MNHGY and CDR2 SAAAGT. The CDR3 spans 13 residues. The CDR3 sequence is CASGGRVDTEAFF. The CDR3 DNA is TGTGCCAGTGGGGGCAGGGTGGACACTGAAGCTTTCTTT.

The chain combines TRBV6-2 or TRBV6-3 with TRBJ1-1, with D possibly matching TRBD1 (6 bases). The germline gives CDR1 MNHEY, CDR2 SVGEGT. V shed 7 bases and J shed 5 bases, with 17 bases lying between them. The CDR3 sequence is 14 residues long. CDR3 in DNA: TGTGCCAGCAACCCCTTCGGGGGGCGGACTGAAGCTTTCTTT. Its protein product is CASNPFGGRTEAFF.

This chain connects TRBV6-2 or TRBV6-3 to TRBJ2-4, with D possibly being TRBD2 (6 bases). Trimming removed 6 bases at V and 3 bases at J, with 24 bases between. Germline V CDR1 and CDR2: MNHEY, SVGEGT. This CDR3 comprises 18 residues. The CDR3 sequence is CASSPSRGASVIKNIQYF. CDR3 nucleotides: TGTGCCAGCAGCCCAAGTCGTGGGGCTAGCGTCATCAAAAACATTCAGTACTTC.

The chain is built from TRBV2 and TRBJ2-7; the D is unclear. Germline CDR1 reads SNHLY; CDR2 reads FYNNEI. Trimming took off 7 bases at V and 0 bases at J, with 13 bases between the two ends. CDR3 length: 14 amino acids. The CDR3, as DNA: TGTGCCAGCATGAGCTCCCCGAGCTCCTACGAGCAGTACTTC. This sequence encodes CASMSSPSSYEQYF.

The chain has TRBV5-1 and TRBJ1-4; 8 nucleotides match TRBD1. CDR1 is SGHRS, CDR2 YFSETQ, per germline. V trimming: 1 base; J trimming: 4 bases; junction bases outside the gene matches: 6. CDR3 length equals 16 residues. The CDR3 sequence is CASSLPTGQVNEKLFF. The CDR3, as DNA: TGCGCCAGCAGCTTGCCCACGGGACAGGTTAATGAAAAACTGTTTTTT.

The gene calls are TRBV5-1 and TRBJ2-2, with 7 bases fitting TRBD1. Germline V gene data show CDR1 as SGHRS and CDR2 as YFSETQ. J gave up 7 bases and V 0 bases, and 3 bases lay outside the gene matches. This CDR3 is built from 14 residues. The CDR3 sequence is CASSLGQGVGELFF. The CDR3, as DNA: TGCGCCAGCAGCTTGGGCCAGGGGGTCGGGGAGCTGTTTTTT.

J is TRBJ2-2 and V is TRBV10-3; D possibly corresponds to TRBD1 (5 bases). CDR1 is ENHRY and CDR2 is SYGVKD in the germline V gene. CDR3 length: 12 amino acids. V was pared by 7 bases and J by 5 bases, with 8 bases between. The CDR3 region is CAINKGTGELFF. In DNA, the CDR3 is TGTGCCATCAACAAGGGGACCGGGGAGCTGTTTTTT.

The CDR3 DNA sequence: TGTGCCAGCAGTGGCGCGGGTACCGCCGACAATGAGCAGTTCTTC. Translating it yields CASSGAGTADNEQFF. V gene TRBV28 combines with J gene TRBJ2-1; D possibly corresponds to TRBD2 (5 bases). Trimming removed 5 bases at V and 5 bases at J, with 16 bases between. The germline gives CDR1 MDHEN, CDR2 SYDVKM. The CDR3 totals 15 residues.

The chain joins TRBV5-1 to TRBJ1-2; tentative D call: TRBD1 (6 bases). This CDR3 region has 14 residues. Germline-derived CDR1 and CDR2 are SGHRS and YFSETQ. Trimming stripped 4 bases from V and 8 bases from J, with 18 bases between. Here the CDR3 DNA reads TGCGCCAGCAGCAAGGGACAAGTATCCTACGGCTACACCTTC. Translation: CASSKGQVSYGYTF.

This chain links TRBV6-1 with TRBJ1-4; TRBD1 matches at 9 bases. Germline lookup yields CDR1 MNHNS and CDR2 SASEGT. The CDR3 spans 16 residues. The V gene end was trimmed by 4 bases and the J gene end by 10 bases; junction bases not matched to a gene: 13. The CDR3 spells CASSVEKWDRVGKLFF. CDR3 bases: TGTGCCAGCAGTGTCGAAAAATGGGACAGGGTGGGAAAACTGTTTTTT.

This chain connects TRBV5-1 to TRBJ1-3; TRBD1 is a possible D gene (5 bases). The germline CDR1 and CDR2 sequences are SGHRS and YFSETQ. CDR3 length: 14 amino acids. V lost 3 bases and J lost 1, with 8 bases in between. The CDR3 DNA follows: TGCGCCAGCAGCTCAACAGGTTCTGGAAACACCATATATTTT. This encodes CASSSTGSGNTIYF.

The chain joins TRBV10-3 to TRBJ2-1, with 8 bases fitting TRBD1. The CDR3 is 14 residues long. Germline V gene sequence: CDR1 ENHRY, CDR2 SYGVKD. J was trimmed by 0 bases and V by 10 bases; bases with no gene match: 5. The CDR3 DNA is TGTGCCACCCGAGACAGGGGCTCCTACAATGAGCAGTTCTTC. Its protein is CATRDRGSYNEQFF.

The rearrangement uses TRBV7-2 and TRBJ2-7, with TRBD2 matching over 15 bases. The CDR3 runs to 16 residues. Germline CDR1 and CDR2: SGHTA and FQGNSA. After removal of 5 bases from V and 6 bases from J, the junction contained 8 bases not matched to a gene. The CDR3 DNA follows: TGTGCCAGCAGCCTCGACGGACTAGCGGGAGGGCCCGAGCAGTACTTC. Protein: CASSLDGLAGGPEQYF.

This chain connects TRBV19 to TRBJ1-1; 7 bases are shared with TRBD1. V lost 10 bases to trimming and J lost 1 base; unmatched junction nucleotides: 6. CDR3 length: 13 residues. The germline gives CDR1 LNHDA, CDR2 SQIVND (reference sequence). CDR3 in amino acids: CATGGLTNTEAFF. The CDR3 DNA sequence: TGTGCCACAGGGGGGTTAACGAACACTGAAGCTTTCTTT.